A selection of T cell receptor beta chains follows, all from one sample in a study of blood T cells in healthy people across ages. In TCRdb, the 5' RACE reads were re-called with MiXCR into one record per CDR3 protein. The data contain 1.5 million to 2 million distinct CDR3 sequences, roughly 30% of them singletons. The sample was blood. All receptors come from a woman between 25 and 40 years old in good health. Each CDR3 is given without its conserved first and last residue. The D gene is left open where the match is weak.

d_gene	v_gene	j_gene	CDR3aa
.	TRBV6-1	TRBJ2-1	ASSEEGSSYNEQF
TRBD1	TRBV28	TRBJ2-5	ASSYPSDRAAQETQY
.	TRBV5-6	TRBJ1-1	AGSLVGRNTEAF
.	TRBV30	TRBJ1-6	AWSGTANYNSPLH
TRBD1	TRBV20-1	TRBJ2-7	SVPDRGGREQY
TRBD1	TRBV14	TRBJ2-5	ASSHRKGDRVDRETQY
.	TRBV6-2/TRBV6-3	TRBJ1-2	ASSYSTGYT
.	TRBV7-9	TRBJ1-1	ASRHTEAF
.	TRBV2	TRBJ2-7	ASSEERYEQY
TRBD1	TRBV20-1	TRBJ1-2	SASWTGTNYGYT
.	TRBV6-1	TRBJ2-1	ASEEGNEQF
.	TRBV6-1	.	ASVEGGQGFHEQY
.	TRBV9	TRBJ1-1	ASSVDVGVNTEAF
.	TRBV27	TRBJ1-1	ASSLATVNTEAF
TRBD2	TRBV28	TRBJ2-3	ASSPNWGGPTDTQY
.	TRBV7-9	TRBJ1-2	ASTLEEIGGYT
TRBD1	TRBV7-8	TRBJ1-2	AGKSGTGVGYT
.	TRBV3-1	TRBJ2-4	ASSPRLAAYTINIQY
.	TRBV5-1	TRBJ2-1	ASHRDDSSYNEQF
.	TRBV20-1	TRBJ2-1	SARGATGLNEQF
.	TRBV14	.	ASSQNQGDSTYEQY
.	TRBV3-1	TRBJ2-1	ASSQEETRFQF
.	TRBV2	TRBJ2-7	ASSGDASYEQY
.	TRBV3-1	.	ASSPFLGYEQY
.	TRBV7-6	TRBJ2-3	ASSLEAESTDTQY
.	TRBV7-9	TRBJ2-3	ASSSPHDAPYPTDTQY
.	TRBV7-2	TRBJ2-3	ASSLGWGGGTDTQY
.	TRBV20-1	TRBJ2-3	SARWGSSTDTQY
.	TRBV18	TRBJ2-1	ASSYLAGTYNEQF
TRBD1	TRBV20-1	TRBJ1-2	SAKRQGINSVGYT
.	TRBV12-3/TRBV12-4	TRBJ2-5	ASSPSRGFQETQY
.	TRBV7-6	TRBJ1-2	ASRNPGGAKSGYT